The rows below give T cell receptor beta chains drawn from one sample of a study of blood T cells in healthy people across ages. TCRdb called the 5' RACE reads again in MiXCR, with one record for every CDR3 protein. Among about 780,000 distinct CDR3 sequences listed, approximately 65% were seen once. Sequences were obtained from blood. Receptors were obtained from a man aged 30 to 39 in good health. Both conserved end residues are part of each CDR3. Each record gives: clone size, D gene, J gene, V gene, CDR3 protein, CDR3 DNA. D genes are given only for firm matches. Some rows mark clone size as missing; the rest say once, few, many or name a class of expanded clone.

. TRBD2 TRBJ2-3 TRBV27 CASSLGTSGGDTQYF TGTGCCAGCAGTTTGGGGACTAGCGGGGGAGATACGCAGTATTTT
. . TRBJ1-1 TRBV12-3/TRBV12-4 CASSKQGETEAFF TGTGCCAGCAGTAAACAGGGCGAGACTGAAGCTTTCTTT
few TRBD1 TRBJ2-4 TRBV12-3/TRBV12-4 CASSRRQGAKNIQYF TGTGCCAGCAGCCGACGACAGGGGGCCAAAAACATTCAGTACTTC
. TRBD2 TRBJ2-7 TRBV5-1 CASSLSASGGPNSYEQYF TGCGCCAGCAGCTTGTCGGCTAGCGGGGGCCCTAATTCCTACGAGCAGTACTTC
few TRBD2 TRBJ2-7 TRBV28 CASSSPRTGGTYEQYF TGTGCCAGCAGTTCCCCCCGAACGGGGGGAACCTACGAGCAGTACTTC
. . TRBJ2-3 TRBV20-1 CSARTADTQYF TGCAGTGCTCGGACAGCAGATACGCAGTATTTT
once . TRBJ2-5 TRBV15 CATKIVGGAGETQYF TGTGCCACTAAGATCGTGGGGGGCGCGGGAGAGACCCAGTACTTC
. . TRBJ1-4 TRBV29-1 CSVAVSATNEKLFF TGCAGCGTTGCAGTTTCCGCAACTAATGAAAAACTGTTTTTT
. TRBD1 TRBJ1-6 TRBV24-1 CATKGQDNSPLHF TGTGCCACCAAGGGACAGGATAATTCACCCCTCCACTTT
. . TRBJ2-1 TRBV3-1 CASSVWGGRIKDNEQFF TGTGCCAGCAGTGTATGGGGGGGGCGTATCAAGGACAATGAGCAGTTCTTC
. . TRBJ1-2 TRBV13 CASSSGDVGYGYTF TGTGCCAGCAGCTCAGGGGATGTCGGCTATGGCTACACCTTC
. . TRBJ2-5 TRBV29-1 CSVEDPGSIIETQYF TGCAGCGTTGAAGATCCGGGCTCTATAATTGAGACCCAGTACTTC
few TRBD2 TRBJ2-3 TRBV6-5 CASSFQRGDTDTQYF TGTGCCAGCAGTTTCCAGCGGGGGGACACAGATACGCAGTATTTT
. . TRBJ2-1 TRBV10-3 CAGNSLPENEQFF TGTGCCGGAAATTCTCTTCCTGAGAATGAGCAGTTCTTC
. TRBD2 TRBJ2-5 TRBV20-1 CSARGASGGEETQYF TGCAGTGCTAGAGGAGCCAGCGGGGGCGAAGAGACCCAGTACTTC
. TRBD2 TRBJ2-5 TRBV9 CASSNAGTQRGTQYF TGTGCCAGCAGCAACGCCGGGACCCAGCGGGGGACCCAGTACTTC
. . TRBJ2-7 TRBV12-3/TRBV12-4 CASSLEGTHEQYF TGTGCCAGCAGTTTAGAGGGGACCCACGAGCAGTACTTC
many . TRBJ2-3 TRBV20-1 CSVPPAPDTQYF .
few . TRBJ2-4 TRBV12-3/TRBV12-4 CASSLPQRVGKNIQYF TGTGCCAGCAGTTTACCCCAGAGGGTTGGGAAGAACATTCAGTACTTC
few . TRBJ2-3 TRBV6-5 CASSYGTNTQYF TGTGCCAGCAGTTACGGTACAAATACGCAGTATTTT
. TRBD1 TRBJ1-1 TRBV7-3 CASSFEGAGTEAFF TGTGCCAGCAGCTTTGAGGGGGCTGGAACTGAAGCTTTCTTT
. TRBD1 TRBJ2-7 TRBV6-1 CASNDRGGVDEQYF TGTGCCAGCAACGACAGGGGAGGAGTCGACGAGCAGTACTTC
. TRBD2 TRBJ2-7 TRBV20-1 CSASASGTSGRHEQYF TGCAGTGCTAGCGCTTCCGGGACTAGCGGCCGCCACGAGCAGTACTTC
. . TRBJ1-1 TRBV7-2 CASSFSRFLGSAFF TGTGCCAGCAGCTTTTCGCGTTTCCTTGGATCGGCTTTCTTT
once TRBD2 TRBJ2-3 TRBV9 CASSVSSGGRPDTQYF TGTGCCAGCAGCGTATCCAGCGGGGGCCGACCAGATACGCAGTATTTT
. . TRBJ2-1 TRBV9 CASSVRGLENEQFF TGTGCCAGCAGCGTGCGGGGCCTGGAGAATGAGCAGTTCTTC
. TRBD1 TRBJ1-2 TRBV20-1 CSASLGQGAGGYTF TGCAGTGCTTCCCTCGGACAGGGGGCCGGTGGCTACACCTTC
. . TRBJ2-7 TRBV10-3 CAISAGGISYEQYF TGTGCCATCAGTGCAGGGGGGATTTCCTACGAGCAGTACTTC
. . TRBJ2-6 TRBV12-3/TRBV12-4 CASSSGQLSGANVLTF TGTGCCAGCAGTTCGGGACAACTATCTGGGGCCAACGTCCTGACTTTC
. TRBD1 TRBJ1-1 TRBV3-1 CASSQEGWTGLRRNTEAFF TGTGCCAGCAGCCAAGAGGGATGGACAGGCCTTCGCAGAAACACTGAAGCTTTCTTT
. . TRBJ1-4 TRBV4-1 CASRPPGQKQNEKLFF TGCGCCAGCAGGCCGCCCGGACAGAAGCAAAATGAAAAACTGTTTTTT
. . TRBJ1-4 TRBV28 CASSLGRSATNEKLFF TGTGCCAGCAGTTTAGGGCGGAGTGCAACTAATGAAAAACTGTTTTTT
once . TRBJ1-2 TRBV4-3 CASSRGLDGANYGYTF TGCGCCAGCAGCCGCGGTCTAGACGGCGCTAACTATGGCTACACCTTC
. . TRBJ2-5 TRBV6-5 CASSYLQGIKETQYF TGTGCCAGCAGTTACCTCCAGGGGATTAAAGAGACCCAGTACTTC
. TRBD1 TRBJ2-5 TRBV29-1 CSVRGQGKETQYF TGCAGCGTGAGGGGACAGGGTAAAGAGACCCAGTACTTC
. . TRBJ2-3 TRBV9 CASSVDGSDTQYF TGTGCCAGCAGCGTAGATGGTTCGGATACGCAGTATTTT
. . TRBJ2-1 TRBV5-4 CASSHYRDEQFF TGTGCCAGCAGCCACTACAGGGATGAGCAGTTCTTC
few . TRBJ2-1 TRBV6-6 CASSSGGHEQFF TGTGCCAGCAGTTCTGGGGGACATGAGCAGTTCTTC